These T cell receptor beta chains were read from a single sample in a study of T cell responses to AZD1222 COVID-19 vaccine. The assay was immunoSEQ multiplex PCR, and TCRdb's table has in-frame clones only and misses some. The sample has roughly 100,000 clones; around 91% are singletons. The sequencing here drew on peripheral blood, taken on day 0 of AZD1222 vaccination. The source is an adult in good health. CDR3s leave out the opening cysteine and the closing phenylalanine or tryptophan.

>TRBJ1-1|TRBV7-9
ASSPTVSNTEAF
>TRBJ1-1|TRBV4-2
ASSQAGAMNTEAF
>TRBJ1-4|TRBV5-5
ASSPGQTSFNEKLF
>TRBJ2-7|TRBV6-4
AIRVTGEGYEQY
>TRBJ2-5|TRBV5-6
ASSWDRQETQY
>TRBJ2-3|TRBV7-6
ASSLAGGRTDTQY
>TRBJ1-2|TRBV2
ASQSRWDYGYT
>TRBJ2-1|TRBV6-1
ASSEWAGRGNEQF
>TRBJ2-1|TRBV19
ASSGGTGRVIGQF
>TRBJ2-5|TRBV7-2
ASSSLDRGGQETQY
>TRBJ2-2|TRBV5-1
ASSLTGLSGELF
>TRBJ2-7|TRBV28
ASSLPPRGISYEQY
>TRBJ2-2|TRBV24-1
ATSDPTTGRAGELF
>TRBJ2-7|TRBV11-2
ASSLGTSGSYEQY
>TRBJ1-1|TRBV25-1
ASSEWGAGEAF
>TRBJ2-7|TRBV7-2
ASSARLGSYEQY
>TRBJ2-7|TRBV6-5
ASSYFDLSSGEQY
>TRBJ1-6|TRBV6-1
ASSEGDRDHSPLH
>TRBJ2-3|TRBV20-1
SASGQSSTDTQY
>TRBJ2-6|TRBV6-6
ASSYRTISGANVLT
>TRBJ2-2|TRBV27
ASSNGQGWGGELF
>TRBJ2-7|TRBV7-9
ASSLPGLAGLYEQY